A selection of T cell receptor beta chains follows, all from one sample in a study of blood T cell repertoires in COVID-19. The repertoire was sequenced with immunoSEQ multiplex PCR; TCRdb's copy has only in-frame clones and lacks some. In the table there are 85,000 to 100,000 clones, around 75% of which are singletons. Sequenced input: peripheral blood. The receptor source for this set is a human donor in a cohort sampled during active COVID-19. Both conserved end residues are part of each CDR3. D genes are given only for firm matches. Clone size, where shown, is once, few, many, or a class for clones that have expanded.

clone_size	d_call	j_call	v_call	cdr3_nt	cdr3_aa
NA	TRBD1	TRBJ2-5	TRBV7-8	TGTGCCAGCAGCAAACAGGGGGCGTTGGTAGAGACCCAGTACTTC	CASSKQGALVETQYF
NA	TRBD2	TRBJ2-1	TRBV18	TGTGCCAGCTCACCAGGCGGGAGCTCCGATGAGCAGTTCTTC	CASSPGGSSDEQFF
NA	NA	TRBJ2-7	TRBV6-5	TGTGCCAGCACCTCGCCGGGACAAGCCTACGAGCAGTACTTC	CASTSPGQAYEQYF
NA	TRBD1	TRBJ1-2	TRBV12-3/TRBV12-4	TGTGCCAGCACCCTACAGGGGGCGGATGGCTACACCTTC	CASTLQGADGYTF
few	TRBD1	TRBJ2-3	TRBV10-1	TGCGCCAGCGGGGGACAGGTCAGCACAGATACGCAGTATTTT	CASGGQVSTDTQYF
NA	NA	TRBJ2-3	TRBV6-6	TGTGCCAGCAGTTACCAGGGCACAGATACGCAGTATTTT	CASSYQGTDTQYF
NA	TRBD2	TRBJ2-5	TRBV11-2	TGTGCCAGCAGCTTAATCCGGGGGGGGCAAGAGACCCAGTACTTC	CASSLIRGGQETQYF
NA	NA	TRBJ2-7	TRBV9	TGTGCCAGCAGCCCACGTCCGGCAGGGTCCGACGAGCAGTACTTC	CASSPRPAGSDEQYF
once	TRBD2	TRBJ2-3	TRBV9	TGTGCCAGCAGCGTAGATAGTAGCGGGAGTGATACGCAGTATTTT	CASSVDSSGSDTQYF
NA	NA	TRBJ2-3	TRBV6-1	TGTGCCAGCAGTGAAATCAGGACCCAGGGAGATACGCAGTATTTT	CASSEIRTQGDTQYF
NA	TRBD1	TRBJ1-4	TRBV6-1	TGTGCCAGCAGTGACAGGGGGCGCGAAAAACTGTTTTTT	CASSDRGREKLFF
NA	TRBD2	TRBJ2-5	TRBV2	TGTGCCAGCGGCCTACTAGCGGGAGTGGGGGAGACCCAGTACTTC	CASGLLAGVGETQYF
NA	TRBD2	TRBJ2-1	TRBV6-2/TRBV6-3	TGTGCCAGCAGTTACTTTGGTAGCGGGAGGGTTTTCGACAATGAGCAGTTCTTC	CASSYFGSGRVFDNEQFF
few	NA	TRBJ1-2	TRBV18	TGTGCCAGCTCACCGGGCAGGGAAGGCTACACCTTC	CASSPGREGYTF
once	NA	TRBJ2-5	TRBV11-1	TGTGCCAGCAGCTCCTGGGGGGAACCCGGGGAGACCCAGTACTTC	CASSSWGEPGETQYF
NA	TRBD1	TRBJ1-4	TRBV5-1	TGCGCCAGCAACTTAGGGACAGGGGATGAAAAACTGTTTTTT	CASNLGTGDEKLFF
few	TRBD2	TRBJ2-5	TRBV6-5	TGTGCCAGCAGTTACAGTTTGGCGGGGGAAGAGACCCAGTACTTC	CASSYSLAGEETQYF
NA	TRBD2	TRBJ2-3	TRBV27	TGTGCCAGCAGTTTATTCGGGACTAGCGGTAGCACAGATACGCAGTATTTT	CASSLFGTSGSTDTQYF
once	NA	TRBJ2-1	TRBV6-2/TRBV6-3	TGTGCCAGCAGTTACTCCGGGGATGAGCAGTTCTTC	CASSYSGDEQFF
once	TRBD2	TRBJ2-7	TRBV28	TGTGCCAGCACCTCCATCGGTAGCGGGAGGAACGAGCAGTACTTC	CASTSIGSGRNEQYF
NA	NA	TRBJ1-2	TRBV3-1/TRBV3-2	TGTGCCAGCAGCCAAGATGGGAGAGCCTACTTC	CASSQDGRAYF
NA	NA	TRBJ2-2	TRBV7-2	TGTGCCAGCAGCCCCCAGGCCGGGGAGCTGTTTTTT	CASSPQAGELFF
NA	NA	TRBJ1-1	TRBV29-1	TGCAGCGCCTCCGACAGCTTGAACACTGAAGCTTTCTTT	CSASDSLNTEAFF
NA	NA	TRBJ2-3	TRBV5-4	TGTGCCAGCAGCTTAGGGGGGGTCACAGATACGCAGTATTTT	CASSLGGVTDTQYF